The 27 T cell receptor beta chains below come from one sample, sequenced in a study of blood T cell repertoires in COVID-19 (TCRdb year 2020). The library was obtained by the immunoSEQ multiplex PCR assay. TCRdb's version of the immuneACCESS table is confined to in-frame rearrangements and falls short of the full clone set. An unresolved V gene accounts for under half of the shortfall where checked; the remainder is of unknown origin. This sample holds roughly 150,000 clones; less than 80% were observed only once. The ten top clones hold under 20% of the sample. Sequencing used PBMCs or T cells enriched from blood (not recorded which). The receptors shown here come from a woman in her 70s in a cohort exposed to, infected with or recovered from COVID-19 (not recorded which).

This chain links TRBV4-2 with TRBJ1-4, with D maybe TRBD1 (6 bases). CDR3 length: 16 residues. Trimming left V 4 bases short and J 4 bases short, with 16 bases between. Germline assignment: CDR1 LGHNA and CDR2 YNFKEQ. CDR3 nucleotide sequence: TGTGCCAGCAGCCCGTCCGCCCGACAGGTTAATGAAAAACTGTTTTTT. It specifies CASSPSARQVNEKLFF.

The J gene is TRBJ2-1, the V gene TRBV21-1; the table assigns TRBD1, which was not confirmed against the DNA. TRBV21-1 counts as a pseudogene. The CDR3 extends over 15 amino acids. CDR3 bases: TGTGCCAGCAGCCGGACAGGACGATCCGCCAATGAGCAGTTCTTC. It encodes CASSRTGRSANEQFF.

This clone was seen a few times. The chain has TRBV3-1 (or the pseudogene TRBV3-2) and TRBJ2-2, with D unresolved. Trimming took off 5 bases at V and 4 bases at J, with 8 bases between the two ends. This CDR3 has 13 amino acids. Germline values: CDR1 LGHDT, CDR2 YNNKEL (reference sequence). The CDR3 loop is CASSDPSTGELFF. CDR3 coding DNA: TGTGCCAGCAGCGACCCTAGCACCGGGGAGCTGTTTTTT.

The chain's CDR3 is CASSYGDRVVGYTF. Here the CDR3 DNA reads TGTGCCAGCAGCTACGGCGACAGGGTAGTCGGCTACACCTTC. The chain uses TRBV7-8 and TRBJ1-2; 7 nucleotides align to TRBD1. The CDR3 loop spans 14 amino acids. Germline CDR1 is SGHVS and CDR2 is FQNEAQ. The V and J ends lost 4 bases and 8 bases, in that order; junction bases with no gene match: 10. Using reference TRBV7-8 and TRBJ1-2 for the parts outside the CDR3, the full variable domain is GAGVSQSPRYKVAKRGQDVALRCDPISGHVSLFWYQQALGQGPEFLTYFQNEAQLDKSGLPSDRFFAERPEGSVSTLKIQRTQQEDSAVYLCASSYGDRVVGYTFGSGTRLTVV.

The V gene is TRBV3-1 (or the pseudogene TRBV3-2), the J gene TRBJ1-5, with 8 bases identical to TRBD1. Per the germline V gene, CDR1 is LGHDT and CDR2 is YNNKEL (reference sequence). V lost 0 bases, J lost 7 bases, and 5 bases stayed unmatched. CDR3 size: 15 residues. The CDR3 sequence: CASSQEGQGVQPQHF. The CDR3, as DNA: TGTGCCAGCAGCCAAGAAGGACAGGGTGTGCAGCCCCAGCATTTT.

V is TRBV5-4 and J is TRBJ2-3, with 10 bases matching TRBD1. Germline loops: CDR1 SGHNT, CDR2 YYREEE (reference sequence). V was pared by 4 bases and J by 4 bases, with 3 bases of the junction left unmatched. The CDR3 contains 14 residues. DNA of the CDR3: TGTGCCAGCAGCCGGGACAGGGGATCAGATACGCAGTATTTT. Its translation: CASSRDRGSDTQYF.

DNA for the CDR3: TGTGCCAGCAGCTTGGGGACAGGCCTCACCTACGAGCAGTACTTC. It yields the protein CASSLGTGLTYEQYF. V usage is TRBV5-5 and J usage is TRBJ2-7, with 7 bases identical to TRBD1. V lost 0 bases, J lost 2 bases, and 5 bases stayed unmatched. The germline V gene has CDR1 SGHKS and CDR2 YYEKEE (reference sequence). The CDR3 spans 15 residues. Full variable domain (missing parts from reference TRBV5-5 and TRBJ2-7): DAGVTQSPTHLIKTRGQQVTLRCSPISGHKSVSWYQQVLGQGPQFIFQYYEKEERGRGNFPDRFSARQFPNYSSELNVNALLLGDSALYLCASSLGTGLTYEQYFGPGTRLTVT.

A note on this clone: Other nucleotide sequences in the sample specify the same CDR3. The rearrangement links TRBV18 to TRBJ2-5; tentatively, D is TRBD2 (5 bases). Looked up from germline, CDR1 is KGHSH and CDR2 is LQKENI. The V gene lost 0 bases and the J gene lost 3 bases, with 5 bases spanning the gap. The length of the CDR3 is 13 residues. The CDR3 DNA reads TGTGCCAGCTCACCACCGGGAGAAGAGACCCAGTACTTC. Amino acids: CASSPPGEETQYF.

This clone has just one count. The V gene is TRBV4-2, the J gene TRBJ2-3, with TRBD2 matching over 11 bases. This CDR3 has 15 amino acids. Germline CDR1 and CDR2: LGHNA and YNFKEQ. V was pared by 5 bases and J by 4 bases, with 5 bases of the junction left unmatched. CDR3 protein: CASSDLAGGPDTQYF. DNA for the CDR3: TGTGCCAGCAGCGACCTAGCGGGAGGACCAGATACGCAGTATTTT.

This chain uses TRBV4-1 with TRBJ1-5; 7 nucleotides line up with TRBD1. The V gene's germline CDR1 is MGHRA and CDR2 YSYEKL. V shed 0 bases and J 6 bases; nucleotides not matched to a gene: 14. The CDR3 has 18 residues. The CDR3 sequence: CASSQEKGSTGWAQPQHF. CDR3 nucleotides: TGCGCCAGCAGCCAAGAAAAGGGGTCGACAGGGTGGGCTCAGCCCCAGCATTTT.

V gene TRBV19 combines with J gene TRBJ2-7; D is undetermined. CDR1 LNHDA and CDR2 SQIVND come from the germline V gene (reference sequence). Trimming removed 6 bases from V and 0 bases from J, with 12 bases in between. This CDR3 is 14 amino acids long. CDR3 residues: CASRFGGASYEQYF. DNA for the CDR3: TGTGCCAGTAGGTTTGGCGGAGCCTCCTACGAGCAGTACTTC.

A single count supports this clone. The chain couples TRBV6-2 or TRBV6-3 to TRBJ2-3; D is unresolved. The CDR3 totals 13 residues. Germline V CDR1 and CDR2: MNHEY, SVGEGT. The V and J ends lost 3 bases and 3 bases respectively, with 7 bases between them. CDR3 in DNA: TGTGCCAGCAGTTATGGCAGGACAGATACGCAGTATTTT. It specifies CASSYGRTDTQYF.

The chain joins TRBV3-1 (or the pseudogene TRBV3-2) to TRBJ1-1; D gene ambiguous. The CDR3 consists of 16 residues. V gave up 1 base and J gave up 1 base, with 13 bases separating them. Germline V lookup: CDR1 LGHDT, CDR2 YNNKEL (reference sequence). The CDR3 DNA is TGTGCCAGCAGCCAAGGATGGGCCGCAGCGAACACTGAAGCTTTCTTT. Translation gives CASSQGWAAANTEAFF.

This rearrangement joins TRBV4-3 to TRBJ2-2, with 9 bases matching TRBD2. In germline, CDR1 is LGHNA, CDR2 YSLEER. V trimming: 0 bases; J trimming: 6 bases; junction bases outside the gene matches: 5. The CDR3 sequence is 16 residues long. The DNA of the CDR3 is TGCGCCAGCAGCCAAGAGGCGCTAGCGGGACCCGGGGAGCTGTTTTTT. Translated, it gives CASSQEALAGPGELFF.

The J gene is TRBJ2-5, the V gene TRBV18, with 8 positions matching TRBD2. Losses at the gene ends were 0 bases for V and 4 bases for J; bases not matched to a gene: 4. The CDR3 runs 15 residues. Germline values: CDR1 KGHSH, CDR2 LQKENI. The DNA of the CDR3 is TGTGCCAGCTCACCACCAGGGCTAGCGGGAGAGACCCAGTACTTC. Protein sequence: CASSPPGLAGETQYF.

The chain employs TRBV6-2 or TRBV6-3 and TRBJ2-1; 9 positions agree with TRBD2. The CDR3 is 16 residues long. Losses at the gene ends were 2 bases for V and 6 bases for J; bases not matched to a gene: 8. The germline V gene encodes CDR1 MNHEY and CDR2 SVGEGT. For the CDR3, the DNA is TGTGCCAGCAGTTACGATATGGCGGGAGGGTCCAATGAGCAGTTCTTC. Translating gives CASSYDMAGGSNEQFF.

In this sample, this clone turned up a few times. This sequence joins TRBV28 and TRBJ1-4; tentatively, D is TRBD1 (5 bases). V lost 4 bases and J 5 bases, leaving 14 bases between the germline ends. The germline V gene encodes CDR1 MDHEN and CDR2 SYDVKM. The CDR3 is 15 amino acids. The chain's CDR3 is CASSSRQSGNEKLFF. DNA for the CDR3: TGTGCCAGCAGTTCCCGACAGTCGGGCAATGAAAAACTGTTTTTT.

The chain is built from TRBV2 and TRBJ2-5, with TRBD2 matching over 9 bases. Germline CDR1 reads SNHLY; CDR2 reads FYNNEI. The V gene end was trimmed by 6 bases and the J gene end by 1 base; junction bases not matched to a gene: 6. CDR3 size: 15 residues. In nucleotides, the CDR3 is TGTGCCAGCAGCCTTACTAGCGGGTTCCAAGAGACCCAGTACTTC. It specifies CASSLTSGFQETQYF.

The chain joins TRBV10-3 to TRBJ2-7; TRBD2 matches at 8 bases. CDR3 length: 14 residues. Germline values: CDR1 ENHRY, CDR2 SYGVKD. Unmatched junction bases numbered 5, after V lost 3 bases and J lost 4 bases. CDR3 bases: TGTGCCATCAGTGACATGGCGGGAGGTTACGAGCAGTACTTC. Encoded protein: CAISDMAGGYEQYF.

The V and J genes are TRBV12-3 or TRBV12-4 and TRBJ1-2; D unclear. CDR3 length: 12 amino acids. V was clipped by 6 bases and J by 7 bases, with 12 bases between them. The CDR3 region has the DNA TGTGCCAGCAGCTTCGTTCGAGGTGGCTACACCTTC. Its translation: CASSFVRGGYTF.

V is TRBV5-1 and J is TRBJ2-1; D may be TRBD1 (6 bases). V lost 1 base and J 5 bases, leaving 13 bases between the germline ends. This CDR3 comprises 15 residues. CDR1 and CDR2 (germline): SGHRS, YFSETQ. The CDR3 reads CASSLLRQADNEQFF. The DNA for the CDR3 is TGCGCCAGCAGCTTGTTGAGACAGGCCGACAATGAGCAGTTCTTC.

V and J are TRBV5-1 and TRBJ2-5; TRBD1 agrees at 9 bases. Germline CDR1 and CDR2: SGHRS and YFSETQ. This CDR3 comprises 14 residues. Trimming took 3 bases from V and 5 from J; bases not matched to a gene: 5. The chain's CDR3 is CASSSGTGGETQYF. The CDR3, as DNA: TGCGCCAGCAGCTCGGGCACAGGGGGCGAGACCCAGTACTTC.

This sequence joins TRBV2 and TRBJ2-3; D may be TRBD2 (5 bases). Trimming took 6 bases from V and 9 from J, leaving 19 bases between them. CDR1 is SNHLY and CDR2 is FYNNEI in the germline V gene. The CDR3 has 14 amino acids. In DNA form, the CDR3 reads TGTGCCAGCAGGGACTTCTATCTAGCTCGAACGCAGTATTTT. The encoded protein is CASRDFYLARTQYF.

The chain is built from TRBV5-5 and TRBJ1-2, with 7 bases lining up with TRBD1. The CDR3 runs 15 residues. J gave up 8 bases and V 5 bases, and 15 bases lay outside the gene matches. CDR1 is SGHKS and CDR2 is YYEKEE in the germline V gene (reference sequence). CDR3 amino acids: CASSQLPGQFTGYTF. The CDR3 nucleotides read TGTGCCAGCAGTCAACTCCCGGGACAGTTTACAGGCTACACCTTC.

V is TRBV28 and J is TRBJ1-2; no definite D call. Germline V gives CDR1 MDHEN, CDR2 SYDVKM. The CDR3 extends over 11 amino acids. With 7 bases removed from V and 8 bases from J, the gap between germline ends came to 11 bases. Here the CDR3 reads CASTTMTGYTF. The DNA of the CDR3 is TGTGCCAGCACGACAATGACGGGCTACACCTTC.

In nucleotides, the CDR3 is TGTGCCAGCAGTGAAGCCCCTCGACTCGGTGAGCAGTTCTTC. Translating it yields CASSEAPRLGEQFF. The V gene is TRBV2, the J gene TRBJ2-1; no reliable D call. CDR3 length: 14 amino acids. Germline assignment: CDR1 SNHLY and CDR2 FYNNEI. With 0 bases removed from V and 9 bases from J, the gap between germline ends came to 12 bases.

The chain has TRBV5-1 and TRBJ1-2; TRBD1 matches at 10 bases. Germline lookup yields CDR1 SGHRS and CDR2 YFSETQ. This CDR3 has 14 amino acids. V was pared by 4 bases and J by 4 bases, with 4 bases of the junction left unmatched. The CDR3 bases are TGCGCCAGCAGCGGGGACAGGGGCATCTATGGCTACACCTTC. It translates to CASSGDRGIYGYTF. The full variable domain, rest sourced from reference TRBV5-1 and TRBJ1-2, is KAGVTQTPRYLIKTRGQQVTLSCSPISGHRSVSWYQQTPGQGLQFLFEYFSETQRNKGNFPGRFSGRQFSNSRSEMNVSTLELGDSALYLCASSGDRGIYGYTFGSGTRLTVV.